Below are 3 T cell receptor beta chains sequenced from a single sample in a study of beta chain features in type 1 diabetes. General study findings and limits: TCRB CDR3s were moderately but significantly shorter in Type 1 diabetes patients in all four CD4+ subsets.

The investigators reverse transcribed all of the isolated RNA, so they sequenced expressed TCRB transcripts. Method: immunoSEQ multiplex PCR; TCRdb's copy keeps in-frame clones and lacks some. The table shows a few hundred thousand clones, with 10% to 15% occurring only once. Their cognate antigens are unknown. Sample: naive CD4+ T cells from blood. Receptors originate from a woman aged 18 to 35 with type 1 diabetes.

This chain uses TRBV11-3 with TRBJ2-1; D may be TRBD2 (5 bases). Trimming removed 1 base from V and 7 bases from J, with 14 bases in between. Germline V gene data show CDR1 as SGHNT and CDR2 as YENEEA. The CDR3 consists of 15 residues. The DNA for the CDR3 is TGTGCCAGCAGCTTAGGCGGGTTTTATGAAAATGAGCAGTTCTTC. As protein: CASSLGGFYENEQFF.

This clone came up a few times. The chain is built from TRBV7-9 and TRBJ1-2; 7 bases line up with TRBD1. The germline V gene encodes CDR1 SEHNR and CDR2 FQNEAQ (reference sequence). The CDR3 runs to 14 residues. V gave up 5 bases and J gave up 1 base; unmatched junction bases: 4. CDR3 DNA: TGTGCCAGCAGCCTCCGGGACAGTAACTATGGCTACACCTTC. This sequence encodes CASSLRDSNYGYTF.

The chain is built from TRBV19 and TRBJ2-7; 9 bases are a match to TRBD1. This CDR3 has 15 amino acids. CDR1 and CDR2 (germline): LNHDA, SQIVND (reference sequence). V gave up 0 bases and J gave up 2 bases; unmatched junction bases: 2. The CDR3 is CASSIENRGPYEQYF. As DNA, the CDR3 is TGTGCCAGTAGTATAGAGAACAGGGGGCCCTACGAGCAGTACTTC.